What follows is one TCR beta chain and its context. What antigen it recognizes has not been identified. Base qualities were left out, and no much larger clone turns up one base away. The sample's treatment or condition, from its label and the paper: roughly 20 received Ad26.COV2.S at low or high dose, single or two shots; roughly 5 received placebo; per-sample allocation not given. For vaccine and placebo recipients, the sequenced repertoires came from samples collected on day 63 after the first injection. Cohort 1b enrolled some 25 adults aged 18-55 years at a single site in Boston, USA, between 29 July and 7 August 2020. Ad26.COV2.S was a replication-incompetent adenovirus type 26 vector that expressed a prefusion-stabilized SARS-CoV-2 spike protein derived from the original Wuhan strain. This entry belongs to a study of Ad26.COV2.S vaccination and SARS-CoV-2 variants (dated by TCRdb to the early 2020s). At the level of the whole study: Donors in the vaccine arm were drawn from COV1001, a phase I-IIa trial of Ad26.COV2.S in healthy adults that was multicentre, randomized, double-blind and placebo-controlled. Ad26.COV2.S was given intramuscularly at 5x10^10 or 1x10^11 viral particles, as a single shot or as two shots 56 days apart. The specificity and breadth of SARS-CoV-2-reactive T cell receptors after Ad26.COV2.S vaccination were assessed by TCRbeta repertoire sequencing. The TCR-sequenced set comprised around 30 samples: around 20 Ad26.COV2.S vaccine recipients, 5 placebo recipients and 8 SARS-CoV-2 convalescent individuals. Participants in the trial were split at random into five groups of five each, receiving low-dose or high-dose Ad26.COV2.S once or twice, or else placebo on both occasions. Throughout the experiments and outcome assessment, investigators stayed blinded to trial group allocation.

CDR1 and CDR2 (SGHTA, FQGNSA) derive from the germline V gene. Trimming leaves V shorter by 5 bases and J shorter by 2 bases, with the junction holding 5 bases beyond the gene matches. From its cysteine to its phenylalanine, the CDR3 spans 15 amino acids. Left in the record is the CDR3 DNA by itself, 45 bases read in frame from the first base. TCRbeta CDR3 regions were sequenced with the immunoSEQ Assay. After extraction, genomic DNA underwent amplification by bias-controlled multiplex PCR, followed by high-throughput sequencing. The source study handled its data this way. To quantify the absolute abundance of every unique TCRbeta CDR3 region, sequences were collapsed and filtered. T cell fraction was estimated by normalizing TCRbeta template counts to usable DNA, with usable DNA measured through amplification of reference genes found in all nucleated cells. Repertoire TCRs were annotated as SARS-CoV-2-specific by exact matching of V gene, CDR3 amino acid sequence and J gene to a known reactive TCR set. MIRA supplied the reference SARS-CoV-2 TCR set, which was filtered for enrichment in COVID-19-positive ImmuneCODE repertoires so that public or cross-reactive TCRs were removed. Using the MIRA antigens, annotated TCRs were further analysed by specific ORF or by position within an ORF. Breadth was defined as the number of annotated unique rearrangements divided by the total number of unique productive rearrangements, and depth was defined as the summed frequency of the annotated unique rearrangements. Two-sided Wilcoxon rank-sum tests were used to compare TCR breadth between groups. Drawn from immuneACCESS, this table holds only the in-frame rearrangements with V and J called that TCRdb kept. Clones are partly lost; checked studies trace under half to an unresolved V gene and leave the rest unexplained. That table supplies the V and J calls and clone size; D and trimming were determined from the DNA. The sample yields about 500,000 clones; 80% to 90% were counted once. Roughly 1.7% of the sample goes to the ten largest clones.

Overall study results and their limits: Vaccine and placebo recipients had similar non-spike TCR breadth, a finding consistent with the vaccine containing only spike. After vaccination, substantial breadth of spike-specific CD8+ and CD4+ T cell responses was reported. The authors noted that the TCR breadth and depth analyses may have underestimated total T cell responses. The study was not powered for comparison of responses between vaccine doses or regimens. Compared with placebo recipients, Ad26.COV2.S recipients showed higher spike-specific TCR breadth (P = 0.0014).

Here the chain combines TRBV7-2 and TRBJ1-3; the central 8 bases match TRBD1. This sample comprised peripheral blood, obtained in a trial of Ad26.COV2.S vaccine versus placebo. This sequence originates from a person between 18 and 59 years old who received the Ad26.COV2.S COVID-19 vaccine or a placebo. The base sequence is TGTGCCAGCAGCCCCCAACAGGGGGCTGGAAACACCATATATTTT. It translates as CASSPQQGAGNTIYF.